A single sample gave rise to the 21 T cell receptor beta chains below, sequenced in a study of tumor-infiltrating lymphocytes in primary liver carcinoma. Total RNA (roughly 530 ng) served as template for TCR beta cDNA synthesis primed by a constant-region primer. Slightly modified ARM-PCR, run as three nested multiplex PCR rounds, produced the TCR beta libraries. The first two PCR rounds used TRBV1-TRBV30 forward primers with a C-beta reverse primer, 10 to 11 cycles each. TCRdb reanalysed the multiplex PCR reads using MiXCR and keeps one entry per CDR3 protein. The sample has about 310,000 distinct CDR3 sequences; roughly three fifths are singletons. Blood RNA originated from unsorted whole blood, with germline DNA additionally extracted. Sequencing was carried out using peripheral blood. The source of these receptors is a woman in her twenties or thirties with primary liver carcinoma and hepatitis B virus infection.

Of note for this clonotype: This may be a read error: a much more frequent sequence differs by one nucleotide. The chain links TRBV11-2 to TRBJ2-3; a weak D match, TRBD2 (6 bases). In germline, CDR1 is SGHAT, CDR2 FQNNGV. The CDR3 runs to 15 residues. Trimming pared 1 base from V and 6 bases from J, leaving 14 bases between. The CDR3 here is CASSLGGRTFDTQYF. The CDR3, as DNA: TGTGCCAGCAGCTTAGGTGGGAGGACTTTCGATACGCAGTATTTT.

J is TRBJ2-5 and V is TRBV2, with a tentative D call TRBD1 (5 bases). The CDR3 is 15 amino acids. Trimming removed 8 bases at V and 4 bases at J, with 20 bases between. CDR1 is SNHLY, CDR2 FYNNEI, per germline. The CDR3 region is CASAADTAAGETQYF. In nucleotides, the CDR3 is TGTGCCAGCGCCGCGGACACGGCGGCCGGAGAGACCCAGTACTTC.

The chain couples TRBV30 to TRBJ2-5; D not resolved. Trimming shortened V by 1 base and J by 3 bases, and 6 bases separated the two germline ends. CDR3 size: 12 residues. Germline V gene data show CDR1 as GTSNPN and CDR2 as SVGIG (reference sequence). CDR3 nucleotide sequence: TGTGCCTGGAGTGAGACCGAAGAGACCCAGTACTTC. Protein sequence: CAWSETEETQYF.

This clonotype has a count of ten or more. The genes are TRBV11-2 and TRBJ2-5; D possibly uses TRBD1 or TRBD2 (5 bases each). V lost 2 bases and J lost 7, with 14 bases in between. This CDR3 has 14 residues. Looked up from germline, CDR1 is SGHAT and CDR2 is FQNNGV. The chain's CDR3 is CASSLTGRTGTQYF. As DNA, the CDR3 is TGTGCCAGCAGCTTAACGGGACGTACTGGGACCCAGTACTTC. Combining the CDR3 with reference TRBV11-2 and TRBJ2-5 gives the whole variable domain EAGVAQSPRYKIIEKRQSVAFWCNPISGHATLYWYQQILGQGPKLLIQFQNNGVVDDSQLPKDRFSAERLKGVDSTLKIQPAKLEDSAVYLCASSLTGRTGTQYFGPGTRLLVL.

The chain carries TRBV28 and TRBJ1-1; no reliable D call. This CDR3 comprises 14 residues. The V end was cut by 5 bases, the J end by 1 base, with 11 bases between. Germline CDR1 MDHEN, CDR2 SYDVKM. The CDR3 loop reads CASSTKPRNTEAFF. CDR3 nucleotides: TGTGCCAGCAGTACCAAACCCAGGAACACTGAAGCTTTCTTT.

In its sample, this clonotype was seen a few times. This rearrangement joins TRBV28 to TRBJ2-7; D gene uncertain. Trimming took 3 bases from V and 4 from J, leaving 10 bases between them. CDR3 length: 13 residues. CDR1 is MDHEN and CDR2 is SYDVKM in the germline V gene. CDR3 residues: CASSFRQTYEQYF. The DNA of the CDR3 is TGTGCCAGCAGTTTTAGGCAGACTTACGAGCAGTACTTC. Full variable domain (outside the CDR3, taken from reference TRBV28 and TRBJ2-7): DVKVTQSSRYLVKRTGEKVFLECVQDMDHENMFWYRQDPGLGLRLIYFSYDVKMKEKGDIPEGYSVSREKKERFSLILESASTNQTSMYLCASSFRQTYEQYFGPGTRLTVT.

The CDR3, as DNA: TGTCCCAACTTACCCGGGGGCAGGGCTTCCGATGCCTACGAGCAGTACTTC. Protein sequence: CPNLPGGRASDAYEQYF. The chain recombines TRBV11-3 with TRBJ2-7; D may be TRBD1 or TRBD2 (6 bases each). Germline V gives CDR1 SGHNT, CDR2 YENEEA. The CDR3 length is 17 residues.

This clonotype was counted many times. The CDR3 reads CASSLGGRTYDEQYF. The CDR3 DNA is TGTGCCAGCAGCTTAGGGGGCAGGACCTACGACGAGCAGTACTTC. V gene TRBV11-2 combines with J gene TRBJ2-7; a weak D match, TRBD1 (5 bases). The V gene's germline CDR1 is SGHAT and CDR2 FQNNGV. The CDR3 has 15 residues. Trimming stripped 1 base from V and 5 bases from J, with 15 bases between.

The count of this clonotype is one. A much larger clone lies one base from this, so it may be a read error. The V and J genes are TRBV4-2 and TRBJ2-1, with D possibly TRBD2 on 6 matching bases. The CDR3 is 14 residues long. The V end was cut by 4 bases, the J end by 6 bases, with 13 bases between. CDR1 LGHNA and CDR2 YNFKEQ come from the germline V gene. In DNA, the CDR3 is TGTGCCAGCAGCCGAACTAACGGGGGCAATGAGCAGTTCTTC. Its translation: CASSRTNGGNEQFF.

Ten or more counts support this clonotype. The chain joins TRBV5-4 to TRBJ2-7; 7 nucleotides agree with TRBD1. Per germline, CDR1 SGHNT and CDR2 YYREEE (reference sequence). The CDR3 spans 16 residues. The V segment lost 4 bases and the J segment 3 bases; nucleotides outside the gene matches: 13. CDR3 coding DNA: TGTGCCAGCAGCCCCACAGGACAGGCGCCCTACTACGAGCAGTACTTC. As protein: CASSPTGQAPYYEQYF.

This clonotype was counted only a few times. The chain recombines TRBV5-6 with TRBJ2-3; D ambiguous. CDR3 length equals 15 residues. The germline V and J ends were trimmed by 1 base and 0 bases, with 9 bases remaining between them. Germline V gene sequence: CDR1 SGHDT, CDR2 YYEEEE. This chain's CDR3 is CASSLWAASTDTQYF. In DNA, the CDR3 is TGTGCCAGCAGCTTGTGGGCGGCCAGCACAGATACGCAGTATTTT.

The chain recombines TRBV5-6 with TRBJ1-1; 8 bases are shared with TRBD1. The trim removed 4 bases at V and 13 bases at J, leaving 12 bases unmatched. Germline V gene sequence: CDR1 SGHDT, CDR2 YYEEEE. CDR3 length: 13 amino acids. CDR3 region: CASSAGGVGSDFF. CDR3 sequence (DNA): TGTGCCAGCAGCGCAGGGGGCGTAGGTTCGGATTTCTTT.

The chain couples TRBV12-3 or TRBV12-4 to TRBJ1-1; 10 positions agree with TRBD1. Germline trimming cut 6 bases from V and 4 bases from J; bases unmatched to any gene: 5. This CDR3 contains 14 residues. CDR3 in amino acids: CASSPRTGGTEAFF. The DNA of the CDR3 is TGTGCCAGCAGCCCCCGGACAGGGGGCACTGAAGCTTTCTTT.

This clonotype has a single count. This could be a read error, since a much larger clone is one nucleotide away. The V gene is TRBV6-5, the J gene TRBJ2-7; no reliable D call. CDR3 length equals 15 residues. CDR1 is MNHEY, CDR2 SVGAGI, per germline. Trimming shortened V by 0 bases and J by 1 base, and 10 bases separated the two germline ends. CDR3 region: CASSYSWGRSYEQYF. The CDR3 DNA reads as TGTGCCAGCAGTTACTCATGGGGAAGGTCCTACGAGCAGTACTTC.

Turning to this clonotype: An end of the junction differs from the germline gene, which may be a read error. The rearrangement joins TRBV11-2 to TRBJ2-1; D gene uncertain. The CDR3 sequence is 14 residues long. From germline, CDR1 is SGHAT and CDR2 FQNNGV. The CDR3: CASSHQRVGNEKFF. As DNA, the CDR3 is TGTGCCAGCAGCCATCAACGGGTTGGTAATGAGAAGTTCTTC. The variable domain in full, with the rest retrieved from reference TRBV11-2 and TRBJ2-1, is EAGVAQSPRYKIIEKRQSVAFWCNPISGHATLYWYQQILGQGPKLLIQFQNNGVVDDSQLPKDRFSAERLKGVDSTLKIQPAKLEDSAVYLCASSHQRVGNEKFFGPGTRLTVL.

About this clonotype: At one boundary the junction diverges from the germline segment, which might be a read error. The chain joins TRBV6-1 to TRBJ2-2; 7 bases are a match to TRBD1. Germline loops: CDR1 MNHNS, CDR2 SASEGT. CDR3 length: 17 amino acids. As DNA, the CDR3 is TGTGCCAGCAGTGAAGGAAGGGGGCGGAGACGTACCGGGGAGCCGTTTTTT. Translated, it gives CASSEGRGRRRTGEPFF.

This clonotype was counted at least ten times. The chain joins TRBV12-3 or TRBV12-4 to TRBJ2-1; TRBD1 matches 10 bases. After removal of 6 bases from V and 8 bases from J, the junction contained 4 bases not matched to a gene. This CDR3 is 13 amino acids long. As DNA, the CDR3 is TGTGCCAGCAGAGAGACAGGGGGCGATGAGCAGTTCTTC. This sequence encodes CASRETGGDEQFF.

A note on this clonotype: A single base separates this from a much larger clone, so it may be a read error. V gene TRBV4-3 combines with J gene TRBJ2-1, with D tentatively TRBD2 (5 bases). This CDR3 is built from 18 residues. Per germline, CDR1 LGHNA and CDR2 YSLEER. CDR3 sequence (DNA): TGCGCCAGCAGCCAAGATCCCCCGGGAACCACGTTTTACATTGAGCAGTTCTTC. Translation: CASSQDPPGTTFYIEQFF.

Many counts were recorded for this clonotype. The V gene is TRBV6-1, the J gene TRBJ2-4; D is undetermined. This CDR3 contains 14 residues. Looked up from germline, CDR1 is MNHNS and CDR2 is SASEGT. V was shortened by 1 base and J by 4 bases, with 8 bases between the two germline ends. The CDR3, as DNA: TGTGCCAGCAGTGAAGGTGACAAAAAAAACATTCAGTACTTC. Translating gives CASSEGDKKNIQYF.

This clonotype was seen at least ten times. The V gene is TRBV29-1, the J gene TRBJ2-1; unclear D gene. CDR1 is SQVTM and CDR2 is ANQGSEA in the germline V gene. This CDR3 region has 12 residues. The CDR3 reads CIPSLLHNEQFF. As DNA, the CDR3 is TGCATCCCCAGCCTCCTCCACAATGAGCAGTTCTTC.

The CDR3 region is CASSLVGVPYNEQFF. DNA for the CDR3: TGTGCCAGCAGCTTGGTAGGGGTCCCCTACAATGAGCAGTTCTTC. The chain recombines TRBV5-6 with TRBJ2-1; D possibly corresponds to TRBD1 (5 bases). The CDR3 contains 15 residues. V was shortened by 0 bases and J by 2 bases, with 9 bases between the two germline ends. Germline CDR1 and CDR2: SGHDT and YYEEEE. The whole variable domain, filled in from reference TRBV5-6 and TRBJ2-1, reads DAGVTQSPTHLIKTRGQQVTLRCSPKSGHDTVSWYQQALGQGPQFIFQYYEEEERQRGNFPDRFSGHQFPNYSSELNVNALLLGDSALYLCASSLVGVPYNEQFFGPGTRLTVL.